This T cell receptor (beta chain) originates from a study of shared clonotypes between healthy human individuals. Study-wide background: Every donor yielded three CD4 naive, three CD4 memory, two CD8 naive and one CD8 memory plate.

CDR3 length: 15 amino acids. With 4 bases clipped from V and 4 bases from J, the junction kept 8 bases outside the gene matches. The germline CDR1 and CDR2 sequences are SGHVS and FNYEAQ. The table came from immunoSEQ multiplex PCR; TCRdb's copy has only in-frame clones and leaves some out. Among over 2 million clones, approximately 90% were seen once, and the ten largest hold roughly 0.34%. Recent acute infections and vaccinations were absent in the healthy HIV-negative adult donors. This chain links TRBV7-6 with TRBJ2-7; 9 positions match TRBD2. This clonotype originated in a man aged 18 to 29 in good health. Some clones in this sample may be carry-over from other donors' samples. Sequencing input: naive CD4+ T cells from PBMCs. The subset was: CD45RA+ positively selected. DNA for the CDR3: TGTGCCAGCAGCTCTAGTGCTAGCGGGATGTACGAGCAGTACTTC. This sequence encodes CASSSSASGMYEQYF. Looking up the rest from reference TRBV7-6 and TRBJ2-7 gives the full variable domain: GAGVSQSPRYKVTKRGQDVALRCDPISGHVSLYWYRQALGQGPEFLTYFNYEAQQDKSGLPNDRFSAERPEGSISTLTIQRTEQRDSAMYRCASSSSASGMYEQYFGPGTRLTVT.